These T cell receptor beta chains were read from a single sample in a study of beta chain features in type 1 diabetes. Libraries were prepared by immunoSEQ multiplex PCR; TCRdb keeps only in-frame clonotypes and omits some of them. The sample shows about 470,000 clones, about 30% of them seen only once. The sequenced sample was naive CD4+ T cells from blood. The source of these receptors is a man between 18 and 35 years old in good health. The CDR3 runs from the conserved cysteine through the conserved F or W. The D gene is left open where the match is weak. Clone size appears in some rows only: once, few, many, or a class for an expanded clone.

>TRBJ2-1|TRBV18|few|TRBD2
TGTGCCAGCTCACGAGAAACCGGGACTACTATCGATGAGCAGTTCTTC
CASSRETGTTIDEQFF
>TRBJ2-1|TRBV30|few|TRBD2
TGTGCCTGGCAAAGCGGGAGGGGCATCGATGAGCAGTTCTTC
CAWQSGRGIDEQFF
>TRBJ2-6|TRBV28|few|NA
TGTGCCAGCAGAGTTCGGGGAGGCTCTGGGGCCAACGTCCTGACTTTC
CASRVRGGSGANVLTF
>TRBJ1-2|TRBV4-3|NA|NA
TGCGCCAGCAGCCAAATACCTCTCTCCCGCTATGGCTACACCTTC
CASSQIPLSRYGYTF
>TRBJ2-1|TRBV6-6|few|NA
TGTGCCAGCACCCGACTAGATGGCTATGGGCAGTTCTTC
CASTRLDGYGQFF
>TRBJ2-5|TRBV7-6|NA|TRBD1
TGTGCCAGCAGTCCCTTGGGACAGGGGCCCCCGACCCAGTACTTC
CASSPLGQGPPTQYF
>TRBJ2-1|TRBV15|NA|TRBD2
TGTGCCACCAGCAGAGATATGGGACTAGCGCACCACTACAATGAGCAGTTCTTC
CATSRDMGLAHHYNEQFF
>TRBJ1-1|TRBV30|few|NA
TGTGCCTGGAGTGTTAGGGGGACTGAAGCTTTCTTT
CAWSVRGTEAFF
>TRBJ2-7|TRBV15|NA|NA
TGTGCCACCAGCGTTCGGCTAGCAACTCCTTACGAGCAGTACTTC
CATSVRLATPYEQYF
>TRBJ2-6|TRBV11-3|NA|NA
TGTGCCAGCAGCCGAAAGGGGACCGGGAAAGGCTCTGGGGCCAACGTCCTGACTTTC
CASSRKGTGKGSGANVLTF
>TRBJ2-5|TRBV5-4|few|TRBD1
TGTGCCAGCAGCTTGGCGACTATGGGACAGGGATACCAAGAGACCCAGTACTTC
CASSLATMGQGYQETQYF
>TRBJ2-7|TRBV13|NA|NA
TGTGCCAGCAGCCCTCCGGGCCCCTACGAGCAGTACTTC
CASSPPGPYEQYF
>TRBJ2-7|TRBV11-2|NA|TRBD1
TGTGCCAGCAGCTTGAGACAGGGGAGCTCCTACGAGCAGTACTTC
CASSLRQGSSYEQYF
>TRBJ2-3|TRBV5-1|once|NA
TGCGCCAGCAGCTGGGGGTTCGCGTCCACAGATACGCAGTATTTT
CASSWGFASTDTQYF
>TRBJ2-2|TRBV5-1|NA|NA
TGCGCCAGCGCCAAGGCCCAGGGGAACACCGGGGAGCTGTTTTTT
CASAKAQGNTGELFF